Listed here are 3 T cell receptor beta chains from one sample, sequenced in a study of cytomegalovirus exposure and HLA in healthy donors. The repertoire was sequenced with immunoSEQ multiplex PCR; TCRdb's copy has only in-frame clones and lacks some. Among about 190,000 clones listed, roughly four fifths were seen once. Sequencing was carried out using PBMCs. The receptors derive from a woman aged 18-29 years in good health and CMV-seropositive.

This rearrangement joins TRBV5-1 to TRBJ1-4, with 7 bases lining up with TRBD1. CDR1 SGHRS and CDR2 YFSETQ come from the germline V gene. The V segment lost 4 bases and the J segment 8 bases; nucleotides outside the gene matches: 8. The CDR3 is made up of 14 amino acids. In nucleotides, the CDR3 is TGCGCCAGCAGCAGGGACAGCTCCAAGGAAAAACTGTTTTTT. As protein: CASSRDSSKEKLFF.

This chain links TRBV2 with TRBJ2-1, with TRBD1 matching 9 bases. Germline V gives CDR1 SNHLY, CDR2 FYNNEI. The CDR3 is 15 residues long. Trimming took 8 bases from V and 0 from J; bases not matched to a gene: 5. CDR3 in DNA: TGTGCCAGCGGGGGGACAGGGAGCTCCTACAATGAGCAGTTCTTC. Residues: CASGGTGSSYNEQFF.

V is TRBV7-7 and J is TRBJ2-3, with D perhaps TRBD2 (6 bases). Germline CDR1 SSHAT, CDR2 FNYEAQ (reference sequence). The CDR3 consists of 14 residues. V dropped 6 bases and J dropped 2 bases, with 12 bases sitting between them. The CDR3 coding sequence is TGTGCCAGCAGTCGTAGCGGAGTCACAGATACGCAGTATTTT. Translation gives CASSRSGVTDTQYF.